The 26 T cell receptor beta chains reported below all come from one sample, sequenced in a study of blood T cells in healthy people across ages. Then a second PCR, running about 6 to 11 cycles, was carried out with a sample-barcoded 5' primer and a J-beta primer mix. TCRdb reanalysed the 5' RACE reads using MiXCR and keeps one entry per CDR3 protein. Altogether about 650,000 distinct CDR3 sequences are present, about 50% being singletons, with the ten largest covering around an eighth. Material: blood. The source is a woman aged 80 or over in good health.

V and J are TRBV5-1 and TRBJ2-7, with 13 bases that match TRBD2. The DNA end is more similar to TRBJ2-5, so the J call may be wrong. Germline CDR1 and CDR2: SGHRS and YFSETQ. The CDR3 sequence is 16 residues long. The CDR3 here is CASSLDRLAGGETQYF. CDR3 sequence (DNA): TGCGCCAGCAGCTTGGACCGACTAGCGGGGGGCGAGACCCAGTACTTC.

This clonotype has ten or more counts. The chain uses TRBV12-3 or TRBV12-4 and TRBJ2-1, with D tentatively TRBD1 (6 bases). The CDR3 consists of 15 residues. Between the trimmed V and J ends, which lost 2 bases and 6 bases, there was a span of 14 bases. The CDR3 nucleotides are TGTGCCAGCAGTTTAAGACAGGTAGACGGCAATGAGCAGTTCTTC. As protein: CASSLRQVDGNEQFF.

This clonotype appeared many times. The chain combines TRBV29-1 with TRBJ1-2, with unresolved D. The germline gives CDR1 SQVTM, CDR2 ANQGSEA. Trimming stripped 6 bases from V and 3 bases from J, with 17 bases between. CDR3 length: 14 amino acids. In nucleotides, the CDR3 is TGCAGCGTCATGCGGGCACGGGCGGACTATGGCTACACCTTC. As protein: CSVMRARADYGYTF.

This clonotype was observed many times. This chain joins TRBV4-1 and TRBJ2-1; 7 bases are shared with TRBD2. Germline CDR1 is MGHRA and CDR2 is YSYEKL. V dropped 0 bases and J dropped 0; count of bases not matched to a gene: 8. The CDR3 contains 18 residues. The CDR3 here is CASSQDQSERGSYNEQFF. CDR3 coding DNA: TGCGCCAGCAGCCAAGATCAATCGGAGCGGGGCTCCTACAATGAGCAGTTCTTC.

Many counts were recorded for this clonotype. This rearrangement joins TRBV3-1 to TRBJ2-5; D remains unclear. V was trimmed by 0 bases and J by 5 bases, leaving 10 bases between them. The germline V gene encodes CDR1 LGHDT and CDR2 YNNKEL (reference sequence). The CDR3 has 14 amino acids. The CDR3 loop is CASSQDFGRETQYF. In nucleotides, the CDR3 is TGTGCCAGCAGCCAAGATTTCGGGCGGGAGACCCAGTACTTC.

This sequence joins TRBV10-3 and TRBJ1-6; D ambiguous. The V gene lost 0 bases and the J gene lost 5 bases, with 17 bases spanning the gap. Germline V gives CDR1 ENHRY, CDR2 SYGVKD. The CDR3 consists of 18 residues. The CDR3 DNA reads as TGTGCCATCAGTGAGTCGGGTTGGCGGGTTCAGGATAATTCACCCCTCCACTTT. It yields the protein CAISESGWRVQDNSPLHF.

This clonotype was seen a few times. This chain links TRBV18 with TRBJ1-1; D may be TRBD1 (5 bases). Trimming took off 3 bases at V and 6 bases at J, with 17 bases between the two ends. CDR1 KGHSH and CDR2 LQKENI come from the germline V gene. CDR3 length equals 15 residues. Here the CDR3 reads CASSPSGAWTSEAFF. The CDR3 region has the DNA TGTGCCAGCTCACCCTCCGGGGCCTGGACCTCTGAAGCTTTCTTT.

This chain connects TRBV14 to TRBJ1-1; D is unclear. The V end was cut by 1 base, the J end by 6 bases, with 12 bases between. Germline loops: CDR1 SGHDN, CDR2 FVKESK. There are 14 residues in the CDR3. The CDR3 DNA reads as TGTGCCAGCAGCCAAGTCGGACGGTACGCTGAAGCTTTCTTT. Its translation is CASSQVGRYAEAFF.

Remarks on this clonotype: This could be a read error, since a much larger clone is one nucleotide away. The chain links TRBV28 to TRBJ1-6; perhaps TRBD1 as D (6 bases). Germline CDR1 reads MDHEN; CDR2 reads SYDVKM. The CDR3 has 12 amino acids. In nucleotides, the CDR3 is TGTGCCAGCAACAGGGTTCGTTCACCCTTCCACTTT. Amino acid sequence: CASNRVRSPFHF.

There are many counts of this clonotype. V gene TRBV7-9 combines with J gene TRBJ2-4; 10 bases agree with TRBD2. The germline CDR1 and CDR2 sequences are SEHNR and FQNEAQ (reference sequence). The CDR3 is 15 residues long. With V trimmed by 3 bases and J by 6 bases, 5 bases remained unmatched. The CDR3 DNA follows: TGTGCCAGCAGCTTTACCGGACTAGCGGCAAACATTCAGTACTTC. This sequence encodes CASSFTGLAANIQYF.

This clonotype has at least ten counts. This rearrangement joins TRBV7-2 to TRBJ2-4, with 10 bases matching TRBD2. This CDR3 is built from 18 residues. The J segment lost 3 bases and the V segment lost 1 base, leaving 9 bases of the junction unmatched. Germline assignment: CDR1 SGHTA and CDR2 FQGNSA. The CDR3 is CASSLGSGGASYKNIQYF. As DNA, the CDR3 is TGTGCCAGCAGCTTAGGAAGCGGGGGGGCCTCCTACAAAAACATTCAGTACTTC.

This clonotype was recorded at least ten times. CDR3 nucleotides: TGTGCCAGCAGCCAATGGACTCCTATCTTCTACAATGAGCAGTTCTTC. Translated, it gives CASSQWTPIFYNEQFF. The chain employs TRBV5-6 and TRBJ2-1; D might be TRBD2 (5 bases). Trimming cost V 4 bases and J 3 bases, with 17 bases left between them. Germline CDR1 reads SGHDT; CDR2 reads YYEEEE. This CDR3 contains 16 residues.

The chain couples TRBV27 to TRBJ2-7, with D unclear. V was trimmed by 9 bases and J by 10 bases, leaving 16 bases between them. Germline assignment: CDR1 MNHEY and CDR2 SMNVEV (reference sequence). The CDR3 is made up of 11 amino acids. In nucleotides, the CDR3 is TGTGCCAGGATACGAAGGGCTTTCCAGTACTTC. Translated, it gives CARIRRAFQYF.

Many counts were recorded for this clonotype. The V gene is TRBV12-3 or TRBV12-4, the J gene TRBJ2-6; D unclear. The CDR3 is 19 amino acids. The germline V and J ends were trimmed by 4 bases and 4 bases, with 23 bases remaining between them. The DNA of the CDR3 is TGTGCCAGCAGTTCTCCCTCCCCGTACCTAACTCTGGGGGCCAACGTCCTGACTTTC. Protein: CASSSPSPYLTLGANVLTF.

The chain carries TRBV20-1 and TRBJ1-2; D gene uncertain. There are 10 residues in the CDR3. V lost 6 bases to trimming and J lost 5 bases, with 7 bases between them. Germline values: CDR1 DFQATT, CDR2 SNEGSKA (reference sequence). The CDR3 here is CSAYEYGYTF. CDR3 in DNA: TGCAGTGCCTATGAGTATGGCTACACCTTC.

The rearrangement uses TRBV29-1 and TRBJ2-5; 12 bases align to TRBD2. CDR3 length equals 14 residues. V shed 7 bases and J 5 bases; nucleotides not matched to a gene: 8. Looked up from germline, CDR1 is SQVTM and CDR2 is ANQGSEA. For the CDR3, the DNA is TGCAGCGCAATACTAGCGGGGGGCGCTGAGACCCAGTACTTC. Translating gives CSAILAGGAETQYF.

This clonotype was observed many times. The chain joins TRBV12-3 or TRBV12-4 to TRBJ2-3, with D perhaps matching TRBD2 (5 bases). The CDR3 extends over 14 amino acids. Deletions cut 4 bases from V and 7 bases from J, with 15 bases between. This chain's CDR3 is CASSSTGFRYTQYF. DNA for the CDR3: TGTGCCAGCAGTTCCACGGGGTTCAGGTATACGCAGTATTTT.

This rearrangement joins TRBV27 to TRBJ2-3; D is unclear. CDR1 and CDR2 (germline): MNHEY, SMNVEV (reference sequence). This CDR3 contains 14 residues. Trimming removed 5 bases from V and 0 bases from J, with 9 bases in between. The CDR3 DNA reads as TGTGCCAGCAGTCACAGTAGGAGCACAGATACGCAGTATTTT. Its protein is CASSHSRSTDTQYF.

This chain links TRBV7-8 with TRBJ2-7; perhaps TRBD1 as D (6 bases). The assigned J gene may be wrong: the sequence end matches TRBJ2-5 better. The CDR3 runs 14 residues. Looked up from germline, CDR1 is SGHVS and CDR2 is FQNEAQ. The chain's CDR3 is CASSRTDNWGTQYF. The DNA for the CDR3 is TGTGCCAGCAGCCGGACAGATAACTGGGGGACCCAGTACTTC.

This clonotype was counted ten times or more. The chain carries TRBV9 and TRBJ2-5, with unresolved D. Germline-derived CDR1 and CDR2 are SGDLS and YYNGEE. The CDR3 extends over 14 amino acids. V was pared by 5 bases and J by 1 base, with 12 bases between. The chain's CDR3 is CASSLVPSQETQYF. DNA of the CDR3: TGTGCCAGCAGTCTCGTACCGTCCCAAGAGACCCAGTACTTC.

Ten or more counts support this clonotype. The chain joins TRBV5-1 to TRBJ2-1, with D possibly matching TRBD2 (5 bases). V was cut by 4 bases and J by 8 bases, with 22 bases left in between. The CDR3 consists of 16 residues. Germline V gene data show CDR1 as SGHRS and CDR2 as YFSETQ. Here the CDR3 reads CASSLRASYMGDEQFF. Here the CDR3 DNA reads TGCGCCAGCAGCCTGCGGGCCAGCTATATGGGCGATGAGCAGTTCTTC.

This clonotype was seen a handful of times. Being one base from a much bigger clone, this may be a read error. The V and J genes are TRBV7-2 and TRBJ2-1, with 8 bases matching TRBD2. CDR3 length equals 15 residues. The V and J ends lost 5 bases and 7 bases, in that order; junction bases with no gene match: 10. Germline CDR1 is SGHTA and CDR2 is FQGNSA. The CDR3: CASSPRRAGENEQFF. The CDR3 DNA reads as TGTGCCAGCAGCCCAAGACGAGCGGGAGAAAATGAGCAGTTCTTC.

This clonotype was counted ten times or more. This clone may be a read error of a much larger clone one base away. Here the CDR3 reads CASSLSSSYNEQYF. The DNA of the CDR3 is TGTGCCAGCAGCTTGAGTAGCTCCTACAATGAGCAGTACTTC. The chain has TRBV7-2 and TRBJ2-1; no clear D. The J call may be mistaken, given a closer DNA end match to TRBJ2-7. This CDR3 has 14 amino acids. Germline V gene sequence: CDR1 SGHTA, CDR2 FQGNSA.

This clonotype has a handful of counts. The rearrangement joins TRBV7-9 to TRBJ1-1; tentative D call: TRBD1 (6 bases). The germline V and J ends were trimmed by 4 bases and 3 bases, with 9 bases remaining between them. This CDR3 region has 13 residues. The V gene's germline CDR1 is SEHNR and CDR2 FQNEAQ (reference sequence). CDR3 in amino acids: CASSSRQDTEAFF. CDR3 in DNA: TGTGCCAGCAGCTCACGACAGGACACTGAAGCTTTCTTT.

The CDR3 protein is CASSLVFGQETQYF. The CDR3 coding sequence is TGCGCCAGCAGCTTGGTGTTCGGACAAGAGACCCAGTACTTC. The chain joins TRBV5-1 to TRBJ2-5; no definite D call. The CDR3 loop spans 14 amino acids. Trimming removed 0 bases at V and 2 bases at J, with 8 bases between. Germline CDR1 reads SGHRS; CDR2 reads YFSETQ.

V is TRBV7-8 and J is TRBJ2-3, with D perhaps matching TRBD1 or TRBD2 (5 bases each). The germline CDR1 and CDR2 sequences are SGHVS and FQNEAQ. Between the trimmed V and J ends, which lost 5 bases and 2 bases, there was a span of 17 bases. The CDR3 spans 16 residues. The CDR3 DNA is TGTGCCAGCAGCCCGCGATCCATGGGGACCACAGATACGCAGTATTTT. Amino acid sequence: CASSPRSMGTTDTQYF. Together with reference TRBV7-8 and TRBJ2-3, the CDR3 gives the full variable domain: GAGVSQSPRYKVAKRGQDVALRCDPISGHVSLFWYQQALGQGPEFLTYFQNEAQLDKSGLPSDRFFAERPEGSVSTLKIQRTQQEDSAVYLCASSPRSMGTTDTQYFGPGTRLTVL.